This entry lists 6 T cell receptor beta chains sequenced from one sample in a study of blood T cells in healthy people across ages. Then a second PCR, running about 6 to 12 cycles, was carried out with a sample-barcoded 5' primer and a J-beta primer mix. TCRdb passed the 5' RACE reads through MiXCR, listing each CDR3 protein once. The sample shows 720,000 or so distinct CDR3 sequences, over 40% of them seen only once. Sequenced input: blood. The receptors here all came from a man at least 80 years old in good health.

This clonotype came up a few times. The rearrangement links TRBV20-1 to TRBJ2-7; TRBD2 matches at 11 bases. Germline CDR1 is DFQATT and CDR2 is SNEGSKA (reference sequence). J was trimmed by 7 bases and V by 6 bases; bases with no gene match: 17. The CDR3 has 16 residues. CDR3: CSAKDSGRALYNEQYF. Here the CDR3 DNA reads TGCAGTGCGAAAGATAGCGGGAGGGCCCTCTACAATGAGCAGTACTTC.

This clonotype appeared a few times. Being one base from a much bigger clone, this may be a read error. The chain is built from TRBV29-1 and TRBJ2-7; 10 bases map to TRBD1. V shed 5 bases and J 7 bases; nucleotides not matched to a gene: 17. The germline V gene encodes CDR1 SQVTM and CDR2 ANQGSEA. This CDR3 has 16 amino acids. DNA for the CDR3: TGCAGCGTTCTCACCGGGACAGGGGTCTACTACAATGAGCAGTACTTC. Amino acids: CSVLTGTGVYYNEQYF.

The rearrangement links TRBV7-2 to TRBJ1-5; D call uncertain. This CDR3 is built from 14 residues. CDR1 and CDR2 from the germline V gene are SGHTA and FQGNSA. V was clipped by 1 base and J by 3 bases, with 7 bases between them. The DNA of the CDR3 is TGTGCCAGCAGCTTAGGGGGAGCCAATCAGCCCCAGCATTTT. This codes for CASSLGGANQPQHF.

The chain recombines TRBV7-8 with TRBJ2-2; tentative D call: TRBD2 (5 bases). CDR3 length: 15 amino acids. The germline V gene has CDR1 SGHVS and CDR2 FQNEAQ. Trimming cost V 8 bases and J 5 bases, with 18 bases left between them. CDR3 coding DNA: TGTGCCAGCCTGGTAGCGCCAGGAAGGACCGGGGAGCTGTTTTTT. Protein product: CASLVAPGRTGELFF. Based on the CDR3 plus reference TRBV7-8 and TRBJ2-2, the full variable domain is GAGVSQSPRYKVAKRGQDVALRCDPISGHVSLFWYQQALGQGPEFLTYFQNEAQLDKSGLPSDRFFAERPEGSVSTLKIQRTQQEDSAVYLCASLVAPGRTGELFFGEGSRLTVL.

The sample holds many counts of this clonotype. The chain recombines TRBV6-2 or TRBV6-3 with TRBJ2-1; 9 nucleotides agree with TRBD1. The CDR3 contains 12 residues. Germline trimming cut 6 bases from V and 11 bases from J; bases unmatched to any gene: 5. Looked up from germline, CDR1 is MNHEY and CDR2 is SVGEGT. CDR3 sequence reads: CASRPGQGQQFF. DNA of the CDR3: TGTGCCAGCAGGCCGGGACAGGGTCAGCAGTTCTTC.

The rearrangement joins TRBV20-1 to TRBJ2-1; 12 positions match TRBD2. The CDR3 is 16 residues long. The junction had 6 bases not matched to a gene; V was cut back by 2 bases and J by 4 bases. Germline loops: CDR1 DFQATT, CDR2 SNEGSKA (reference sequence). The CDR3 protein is CSARQPGLAGYNEQFF. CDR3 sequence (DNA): TGCAGTGCTAGACAACCCGGACTAGCGGGGTACAATGAGCAGTTCTTC.